This T cell receptor beta chain was found in a study of T cell repertoires in cytomegalovirus infection. Many counts were recorded for this clonotype. TCRdb re-called the reads with MiXCR, one entry per CDR3 protein. The data hold around 210,000 distinct CDR3 sequences, with approximately 7% observed a single time. The CDR3 has 16 residues. Germline CDR1 reads SEHNR; CDR2 reads FQNEAQ (reference sequence). Trimming cost V 5 bases and J 4 bases; bases outside gene matches: 12. This clonotype originated in a human donor in good health (CMV status not recorded). Some clones in this sample may be carry-over from other donors' samples. J is TRBJ2-7 and V is TRBV7-9; 9 bases agree with TRBD2. The sample was PBMCs. The CDR3 DNA is TGTGCCAGCAGCCCGCCAACTAGCGGGCCTTCGTACGAGCAGTACTTC. This sequence encodes CASSPPTSGPSYEQYF. Variable domain in full (rest from reference TRBV7-9 and TRBJ2-7): DTGVSQNPRHKITKRGQNVTFRCDPISEHNRLYWYRQTLGQGPEFLTYFQNEAQLEKSRLLSDRFSAERPKGSFSTLEIQRTEQGDSAMYLCASSPPTSGPSYEQYFGPGTRLTVT.